The 2 T cell receptor beta chains below come from one sample, sequenced in a study of T cell repertoires in ileal Crohn's disease. The table came from immunoSEQ multiplex PCR; TCRdb's copy has only in-frame clones and leaves some out. The profile shows fewer than 20,000 clones, 85% to 95% of them singletons. Material for sequencing was ileal tissue. These receptor sequences come from an adult with Crohn's disease.

The CDR3 loop is CASRVQGVPPEAFF. The CDR3 DNA follows: TGTGCCAGCAGGGTCCAGGGGGTGCCGCCTGAAGCTTTCTTT. This chain connects TRBV13 to TRBJ1-1; TRBD1 matches 7 bases. This CDR3 contains 14 residues. The junction had 10 bases not matched to a gene; V was cut back by 6 bases and J by 6 bases. CDR1 and CDR2 from the germline V gene are PRHDT and FYEKMQ (reference sequence).

CDR3 sequence (DNA): TGCGCCAGCAGCCGGTTGGCCAGTGCCGGGTCCGCTTATGGCTACACCTTC. Protein sequence: CASSRLASAGSAYGYTF. The V gene is TRBV5-1, the J gene TRBJ1-2, with D hard to call. Germline CDR1 and CDR2: SGHRS and YFSETQ. The germline V and J ends were trimmed by 4 bases and 5 bases, with 24 bases remaining between them. There are 17 residues in the CDR3.